This TCR beta chain was recovered during a study of blood T cell repertoires in COVID-19. In the study overall: The United States, Italy and Spain were the sources of the acute and convalescent COVID-19 samples. The cDNA or gDNA used as material had been derived from T cells, B-cell-depleted T cells, or PBMCs.

CDR1 MNHEY and CDR2 SVGEGT come from the germline V gene. CDR3 length: 15 amino acids. Germline trimming cut 3 bases from V and 2 bases from J; bases unmatched to any gene: 6. Here immunoSEQ multiplex PCR was the method, and the copy in TCRdb shows in-frame clones only, minus some. Counted here are approximately 260,000 clones, 70% to 90% occurring once; the ten biggest clones make up roughly 1.2%. This chain links TRBV6-2 or TRBV6-3 with TRBJ2-7; 8 bases fit TRBD2. The sample comprised PBMCs or T cells enriched from blood (not recorded which). This clonotype was obtained from a woman in her forties with acute COVID-19. DNA of the CDR3: TGTGCCAGCAGTTATCCGTCTAGCGGGCCCTACGAGCAGTACGTC. It codes for CASSYPSSGPYEQYV.